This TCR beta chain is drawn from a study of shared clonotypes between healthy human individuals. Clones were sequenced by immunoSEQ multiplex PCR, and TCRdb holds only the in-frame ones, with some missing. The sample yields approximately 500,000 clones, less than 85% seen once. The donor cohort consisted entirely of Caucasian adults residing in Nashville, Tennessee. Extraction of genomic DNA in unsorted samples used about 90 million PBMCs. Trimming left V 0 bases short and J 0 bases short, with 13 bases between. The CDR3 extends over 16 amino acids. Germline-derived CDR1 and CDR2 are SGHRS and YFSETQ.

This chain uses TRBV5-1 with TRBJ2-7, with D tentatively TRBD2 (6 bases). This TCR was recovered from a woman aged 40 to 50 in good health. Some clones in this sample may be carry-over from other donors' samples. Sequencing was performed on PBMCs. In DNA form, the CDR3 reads TGCGCCAGCAGCTTGGCCTTGGCGGGAAGCTCCTACGAGCAGTACTTC. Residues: CASSLALAGSSYEQYF.